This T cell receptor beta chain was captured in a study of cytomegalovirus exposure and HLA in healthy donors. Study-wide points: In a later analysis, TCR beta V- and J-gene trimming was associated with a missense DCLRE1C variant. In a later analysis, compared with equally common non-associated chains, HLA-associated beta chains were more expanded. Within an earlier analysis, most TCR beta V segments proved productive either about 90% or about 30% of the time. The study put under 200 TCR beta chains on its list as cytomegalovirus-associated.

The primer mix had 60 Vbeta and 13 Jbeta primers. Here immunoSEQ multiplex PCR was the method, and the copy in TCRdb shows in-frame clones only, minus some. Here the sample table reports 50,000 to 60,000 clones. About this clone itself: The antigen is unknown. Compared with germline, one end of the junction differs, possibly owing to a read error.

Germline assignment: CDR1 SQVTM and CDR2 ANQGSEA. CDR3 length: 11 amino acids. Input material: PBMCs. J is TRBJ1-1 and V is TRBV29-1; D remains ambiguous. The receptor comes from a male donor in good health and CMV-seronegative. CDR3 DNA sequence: TGCAGCGCCAAATTATTAACTGAAGATTTCTTT. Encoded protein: CSAKLLTEDFF.